This TCR beta chain was recorded in a study of blood T cells in healthy people across ages. Overall study results and limits: There were more naive CD4+ cells and higher diversity in long-lived donors than in aged donors.

A note on this clonotype: Its antigen remains unidentified.

Staff drew roughly 10 milliliters of peripheral blood from each donor. Samples each yielded at least 6 micrograms of total RNA. Sample-barcoded 5' priming and a J-beta primer mix drove a second PCR of 7 to 11 cycles. TCRdb passed the 5' RACE reads through MiXCR, listing each CDR3 protein once. The table lists hundreds of thousands of distinct CDR3 sequences, 44% of them singletons. The V segment lost 2 bases and the J segment 1 base; nucleotides outside the gene matches: 5. CDR3 size: 17 residues. CDR1 is MNHNY, CDR2 SVGAGI, per germline (reference sequence). The sequence came from a man aged 60-69 years in good health. The sequencing sample was made of blood. The V and J genes are TRBV6-6 and TRBJ2-3; 11 bases align to TRBD2. CDR3 sequence: CASSYGLAGGRTDTQYF. The CDR3 bases are TGTGCCAGCAGTTACGGGTTAGCGGGGGGGCGCACAGATACGCAGTATTTT.